These 9 T cell receptor beta chains came from one sample sequenced in a study of blood T cell repertoires in COVID-19. Sequencing used immunoSEQ multiplex PCR; TCRdb keeps in-frame clones, though not all of them. The table lists about 280,000 clones, about 89% of them singletons. The sequenced material came from peripheral blood. The source of these receptors is a man aged 35-49 years with active or convalescent COVID-19.

The CDR3 sequence: CASSQDPGLAGDYEQYF. Here the CDR3 DNA reads TGTGCCAGCAGCCAAGATCCGGGTCTAGCGGGGGACTACGAGCAGTACTTC. The rearrangement joins TRBV4-2 to TRBJ2-7; 10 bases line up with TRBD2. CDR3 length: 17 residues. Trimming took 0 bases from V and 3 from J; bases not matched to a gene: 8. CDR1 and CDR2 from the germline V gene are LGHNA and YNFKEQ.

V usage is TRBV7-9 and J usage is TRBJ1-2, with 7 positions matching TRBD1. Unmatched junction bases numbered 10, after V lost 5 bases and J lost 4 bases. Germline values: CDR1 SEHNR, CDR2 FQNEAQ (reference sequence). The CDR3 sequence is 15 residues long. CDR3 protein: CASSPAGQALYGYTF. For the CDR3, the DNA is TGTGCCAGCAGCCCAGCCGGACAGGCCCTCTATGGCTACACCTTC.

This clone is a singleton in its sample. The CDR3 bases are TGTGCCAGCAGCCCTCAAGAGACCCAGTACTTC. Its protein is CASSPQETQYF. The chain recombines TRBV27 with TRBJ2-5; no clear D. V lost 6 bases, J lost 2 bases, and 4 bases lay in between. CDR3 length: 11 residues. CDR1 and CDR2 (germline): MNHEY, SMNVEV (reference sequence).

The rearrangement joins TRBV3-1 (or the pseudogene TRBV3-2) to TRBJ2-1; TRBD2 might be the D (6 bases). Germline assignment: CDR1 LGHDT and CDR2 YNNKEL (reference sequence). The CDR3 consists of 17 residues. V gave up 0 bases and J gave up 8 bases, with 20 bases separating them. The CDR3: CASSQDLGGLARDEQFF. Here the CDR3 DNA reads TGTGCCAGCAGCCAAGATTTAGGAGGGCTAGCGAGAGATGAGCAGTTCTTC.

The V and J genes are TRBV2 and TRBJ1-2; D is possibly TRBD1 (6 bases). The CDR3 loop spans 14 amino acids. V was clipped by 9 bases and J by 8 bases, with 22 bases between them. CDR1 and CDR2 (germline): SNHLY, FYNNEI. The DNA for the CDR3 is TGTGCCAGGACTTTGACAGGTGGGGCGAGGGGCTACACCTTC. Its protein is CARTLTGGARGYTF. The full variable domain, with the rest looked up from reference TRBV2 and TRBJ1-2, is EPEVTQTPSHQVTQMGQEVILRCVPISNHLYFYWYRQILGQKVEFLVSFYNNEISEKSEIFDDQFSVERPDGSNFTLKIRSTKLEDSAMYFCARTLTGGARGYTFGSGTRLTVV.

V and J are TRBV19 and TRBJ2-7, with TRBD2 matching 13 bases. Germline CDR1 reads LNHDA; CDR2 reads SQIVND (reference sequence). V trimming: 6 bases; J trimming: 0 bases; junction bases outside the gene matches: 8. The CDR3 extends over 17 amino acids. CDR3 in DNA: TGTGCCAGTAGCCCGGGACTAGCGGGGTCCAGCTCCTACGAGCAGTACTTC. It codes for CASSPGLAGSSSYEQYF. Full variable domain (remainder filled in from reference TRBV19 and TRBJ2-7): DGGITQSPKYLFRKEGQNVTLSCEQNLNHDAMYWYRQDPGQGLRLIYYSQIVNDFQKGDIAEGYSVSREKKESFPLTVTSAQKNPTAFYLCASSPGLAGSSSYEQYFGPGTRLTVT.

The chain combines TRBV5-6 with TRBJ2-3, with 9 bases that match TRBD1. Germline CDR1 is SGHDT and CDR2 is YYEEEE. The CDR3 runs 15 residues. Trimming removed 4 bases from V and 5 bases from J; junction bases left unmatched: 8. This chain's CDR3 is CASSTGTGLGDTQYF. The CDR3 DNA is TGTGCCAGCAGCACCGGGACAGGGCTAGGAGATACGCAGTATTTT.

The chain joins TRBV7-7 to TRBJ1-4; 9 nucleotides line up with TRBD1. Germline V gene data show CDR1 as SSHAT and CDR2 as FNYEAQ (reference sequence). Trimming cost V 10 bases and J 4 bases; bases outside gene matches: 4. The CDR3 runs 13 residues. The CDR3 sequence: CAIWDRDNEKLFF. The CDR3 DNA follows: TGTGCCATCTGGGACAGGGATAATGAAAAACTGTTTTTT.

The CDR3 nucleotides read TGTGCCAGCAGTGACCTCCGGGACAGGGGTTCCTACGAGCAGTACTTC. The encoded protein is CASSDLRDRGSYEQYF. The chain employs TRBV6-1 and TRBJ2-7; TRBD1 aligns across 10 bases. CDR1 MNHNS and CDR2 SASEGT come from the germline V gene. This CDR3 has 16 residues. With 3 bases clipped from V and 1 base from J, the junction kept 6 bases outside the gene matches.